The T cell receptor beta chain under discussion was sequenced for a study of shared clonotypes between healthy human individuals. Study observations and caveats: Only blood was sampled; tissue repertoires likely differ.

Clones were read by immunoSEQ multiplex PCR, and TCRdb kept only the in-frame ones, dropping some. The repertoire holds about 2.2 million clones, with roughly 95% as singletons. This clone is a singleton in its sample. Its antigen remains unknown. CD8 cells classed as naive were CD45RO-negative and positively selected for CCR7, excluding terminally differentiated effector memory CD45RA+ cells. Every donor, a Caucasian adult, lived in Nashville, Tennessee. The receptor was derived from a man aged 18 to 30 in good health. Some clones in this sample may be carry-over from other donors' samples. Sequenced sample: naive CD8+ T cells from PBMCs.

The CDR3 bases are TGTGCCAGCAGCGCCCCCGGGACCCGGGACGGGGAGCTGTTTTTT. Protein: CASSAPGTRDGELFF. The chain has TRBV9 and TRBJ2-2; D may be TRBD1 or TRBD2 (5 bases each). The CDR3 has 15 amino acids. Per the germline V gene, CDR1 is SGDLS and CDR2 is YYNGEE. V shed 3 bases and J shed 7 bases, with 16 bases lying between them.